This paragraph covers one T cell receptor beta chain sequence. Per the study methods: Using reference gene primer amplification, nucleated cell counts were estimated. Clones were sequenced by immunoSEQ multiplex PCR, and TCRdb holds only the in-frame ones, with some missing. The V and J calls and clone size are taken from that table; D and trimming were inferred from the DNA. The sample yields under 200,000 clones, roughly 84% seen once. Per the germline V gene, CDR1 is MDHEN and CDR2 is SYDVKM. This CDR3 is built from 13 residues. The V gene lost 2 bases and the J gene lost 5 bases, with 10 bases spanning the gap. These data come from a study of blood T cell repertoires in COVID-19. Study background: Some COVID-19 samples were acute and others convalescent; all came from the United States, Italy and Spain. PBMCs, B-cell-depleted T cells, or T cells provided the cDNA or gDNA that made up the material.

This TCR was sampled from a man between 18 and 29 years old with active or convalescent COVID-19. The rearrangement uses TRBV28 and TRBJ2-7; D perhaps matches TRBD2 (6 bases). The specimen was peripheral blood. DNA for the CDR3: TGTGCCAGCAGTTTAGGAGGGGACCACGAGCAGTACTTC. It specifies CASSLGGDHEQYF.